This is a list of T cell receptor beta chains from one sample in a study of circulating and synovial CD4+ cells in juvenile arthritis. Some clones are missing from TCRdb's copy, which holds only in-frame ones; the method was immunoSEQ multiplex PCR. The sample yields around 31,000 clones, over 95% seen once. Sequencing was done on a sample of CD4+ T cells from blood. The receptors derive from a human donor with juvenile idiopathic arthritis. CDR3s include the opening cysteine and the closing phenylalanine or tryptophan. The D gene is left open where the match is weak.

CDR3: CASSFPAADNEQFF
V: TRBV5-1
D: .

CDR3: CASMRGRDTDTQYF
V: TRBV27
D: .

CDR3: CSVEPRQARGDTQYF
V: TRBV29-1
D: .

CDR3: CASTSGTAGTGELFF
V: TRBV28
D: TRBD1

CDR3: CASSFGENTEAFF
V: TRBV5-1
D: .

CDR3: CASSVGAGGRDTQYF
V: TRBV9
D: TRBD1

CDR3: CASSQGAAYEQYF
V: TRBV25-1
D: TRBD1

CDR3: CASSFRDSTEAFF
V: TRBV27
D: .

CDR3: CASSDLSSYEQYF
V: TRBV25-1
D: .

CDR3: CASSPGGGSYRGQETQYF
V: TRBV18
D: .

CDR3: CATSGRTSRRFTDTQYF
V: TRBV15
D: TRBD2

CDR3: CASVRGSEQFF
V: TRBV25-1
D: .